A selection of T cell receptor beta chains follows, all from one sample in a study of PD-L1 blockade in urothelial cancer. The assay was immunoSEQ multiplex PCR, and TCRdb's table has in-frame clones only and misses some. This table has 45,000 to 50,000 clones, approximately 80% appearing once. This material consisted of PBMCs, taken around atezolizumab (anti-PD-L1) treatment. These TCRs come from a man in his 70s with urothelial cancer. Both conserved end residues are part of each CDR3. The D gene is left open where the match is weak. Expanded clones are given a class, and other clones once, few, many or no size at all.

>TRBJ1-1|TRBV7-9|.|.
TGTGCCAGCAGCTTAGTGGGCACCACTGAAGCTTTCTTT
CASSLVGTTEAFF
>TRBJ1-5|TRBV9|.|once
TGTGCCAGCAGCGTAGAGGGAGGGAACCAGCCCCAGCATTTT
CASSVEGGNQPQHF
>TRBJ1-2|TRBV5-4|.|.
TGTGCCAGCAGCTTGGCGGGGGACTATGGCTACACCTTC
CASSLAGDYGYTF
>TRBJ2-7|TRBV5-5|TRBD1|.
TGTGCCAGCAGTTCCCTCCACTCGACAGGGGGCGACGAGCAGTACTTC
CASSSLHSTGGDEQYF
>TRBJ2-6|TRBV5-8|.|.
TGTGCCAGCGAGGAAGGCTCTGGGGCCAACGTCCTGACTTTC
CASEEGSGANVLTF
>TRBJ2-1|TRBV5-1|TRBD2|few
TGCGCCAGCAGCCCCGGCGGTGGGGGAGGGTACAATGAGCAGTTCTTC
CASSPGGGGGYNEQFF
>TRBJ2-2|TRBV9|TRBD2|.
TGTGCCAGCAGCGTAAAAGGGACTAGGGATTACACCGGGGAGCTGTTTTTT
CASSVKGTRDYTGELFF
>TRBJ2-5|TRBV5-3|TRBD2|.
TGTGCCAGAAGCGGGAGGACTAGCGGGAGGGCCGGAGAGACCCAGTACTTC
CARSGRTSGRAGETQYF
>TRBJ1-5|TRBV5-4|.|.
TGTGCCAGCAGCTCGGAACCAGGGAATCAGCCCCAGCATTTT
CASSSEPGNQPQHF
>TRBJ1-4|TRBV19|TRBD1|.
TGTGCCAGTAGTATCCGACAGGGAGACGAAAAACTGTTTTTT
CASSIRQGDEKLFF
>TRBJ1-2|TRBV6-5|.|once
TGTGCCAGCAGTTATAATCCGAGGATCGGCTACACCTTC
CASSYNPRIGYTF
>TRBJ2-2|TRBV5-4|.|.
TGTGCCAGCAGCTTGGACAGGGCTATCGGGGAGCTGTTTTTT
CASSLDRAIGELFF
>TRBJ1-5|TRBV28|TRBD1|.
TGTGCCAGCAGTTTAGGACAGGGCTACAATCAGCCCCAGCATTTT
CASSLGQGYNQPQHF
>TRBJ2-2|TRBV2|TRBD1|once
TGTGCCAGCAGTCCCGGACAGGGTGGAAACACCGGGGAGCTGTTTTTT
CASSPGQGGNTGELFF
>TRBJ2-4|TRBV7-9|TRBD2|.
TGTGCCAGCAGCGATACGACTAGCGGTAACATTCAGTACTTC
CASSDTTSGNIQYF
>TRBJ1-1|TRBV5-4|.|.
TGTGCCAGCAGCTCGAACAGCCAGAACACTGAAGCTTTCTTT
CASSSNSQNTEAFF